These T cell receptor beta chains were read from a single sample in a study of cytomegalovirus exposure and HLA in healthy donors. The table came from immunoSEQ multiplex PCR; TCRdb's copy has only in-frame clones and leaves some out. Of 150,000 to 200,000 clones listed, around 68% were seen once; the top ten hold over 1.2%. Sequencing input: PBMCs. Every receptor here comes from a man in his fifties or sixties in good health and CMV-seronegative. Each CDR3 is given with its conserved first and last residue. A D gene is named only where the DNA matches it firmly. Clone size is given for some rows only: seen once, a few or many times, or a class if the clone is expanded.

size,D,V,J,CDR3,DNA
few,TRBD2,TRBV11-2,TRBJ2-2,CASSSTSGGAGELFF,TGTGCCAGCAGCTCGACTAGCGGGGGGGCCGGGGAGCTGTTTTTT
-,TRBD1,TRBV10-3,TRBJ1-1,CAITRDRDGTEAFF,TGTGCCATCACGAGGGACAGGGATGGCACTGAAGCTTTCTTT
-,-,TRBV6-1,TRBJ2-7,CASSGWGQGEQYF,TGTGCCAGCAGTGGCTGGGGGCAGGGGGAGCAGTACTTC
-,TRBD1,TRBV4-1,TRBJ2-7,CASSLGQGDSYEQYF,TGCGCCAGCAGCCTCGGACAGGGGGACTCCTACGAGCAGTACTTC
once,TRBD2,TRBV5-1,TRBJ2-6,CASSPGGSSGANVLTF,TGCGCCAGCAGCCCGGGGGGGAGCTCTGGGGCCAACGTCCTGACTTTC
few,-,TRBV7-2,TRBJ1-5,CASSLEARVRQPQHF,TGTGCCAGCAGCTTAGAGGCCAGGGTACGTCAGCCCCAGCATTTT
-,TRBD2,TRBV10-3,TRBJ2-5,CAIGEPGLAGGETQYF,TGTGCCATCGGTGAGCCGGGACTAGCGGGGGGGGAGACCCAGTACTTC
-,TRBD2,TRBV6-5,TRBJ2-3,CATSRGVRTDTQYF,TGTGCCACCAGTCGGGGGGTGAGAACAGATACGCAGTATTTT
-,TRBD2,TRBV4-1,TRBJ2-3,CASSPSGVTQYF,TGCGCCAGCAGCCCGAGCGGGGTTACGCAGTATTTT
once,-,TRBV4-3,TRBJ2-4,CASSQDPKTSQFSIQYF,TGCGCCAGCAGCCAAGATCCAAAAACTAGCCAATTTAGCATTCAGTACTTC
-,-,TRBV6-6,TRBJ2-1,CASSSGNIHNEQFF,TGTGCCAGCAGCTCAGGGAATATCCACAATGAGCAGTTCTTC
-,-,TRBV5-1,TRBJ1-4,CASSPGGANEKLFF,TGCGCCAGCAGCCCCGGGGGAGCTAATGAAAAACTGTTTTTT
-,TRBD2,TRBV7-9,TRBJ2-1,CASSPSGGAYNEQFF,TGTGCCAGCAGCCCCAGCGGGGGGGCCTACAATGAGCAGTTCTTC
-,-,TRBV7-6,TRBJ1-2,CASSQTGFSYTF,TGTGCCAGCAGTCAGACAGGCTTTAGCTACACCTTC
few,TRBD2,TRBV5-1,TRBJ2-5,CASTARGLLETQYF,TGCGCCAGTACGGCGCGGGGGTTGCTAGAGACCCAGTACTTC
-,TRBD1,TRBV5-1,TRBJ2-7,CASSLDRVTYEQYF,TGCGCCAGCAGCCTGGACAGGGTGACCTACGAGCAGTACTTC
few,-,TRBV6-6,TRBJ1-1,CASSYSSQNTEAFF,TGTGCCAGCAGTTACTCGAGTCAGAACACTGAAGCTTTCTTT
-,-,TRBV28,TRBJ1-1,CASSFGADVTEAFF,TGTGCCAGCAGTTTTGGGGCAGACGTCACTGAAGCTTTCTTT
-,-,TRBV18,TRBJ2-2,CASSPVGQGGTGELFF,TGTGCCAGCTCACCAGTTGGGCAGGGAGGCACCGGGGAGCTGTTTTTT
-,TRBD1,TRBV13,TRBJ2-7,CASSSAGTGVRYEQYF,TGTGCCAGCAGCTCCGCCGGGACAGGGGTACGCTACGAGCAGTACTTC
-,TRBD1,TRBV7-2,TRBJ2-1,CASSRDRGSYNEQFF,TGTGCCAGCAGTCGAGACAGGGGGTCCTACAATGAGCAGTTCTTC
-,TRBD2,TRBV5-1,TRBJ2-3,CASALLAGGSTDTQYF,TGCGCCAGCGCTTTACTAGCGGGGGGGTCGACAGATACGCAGTATTTT
-,TRBD1,TRBV25-1,TRBJ2-1,CASSDPGQGNEQFF,TGTGCCAGCAGTGATCCGGGACAGGGGAATGAGCAGTTCTTC
few,-,TRBV10-2,TRBJ1-1,CASSESAFMNTEAFF,TGCGCCAGCAGTGAGTCCGCGTTCATGAACACTGAAGCTTTCTTT
-,-,TRBV28,TRBJ1-1,CASGDNREAFF,TGTGCCAGCGGGGACAACCGAGAAGCTTTCTTT
few,-,TRBV9,TRBJ2-6,CASSVVAGLTSGANVLTF,TGTGCCAGCAGCGTAGTGGCGGGGCTTACGTCTGGGGCCAACGTCCTGACTTTC
-,-,TRBV7-9,TRBJ2-7,CASNPSRGSTYEQYF,TGTGCCAGCAATCCTAGTAGAGGCAGCACCTACGAGCAGTACTTC
-,TRBD2,TRBV9,TRBJ2-7,CASSVGGSSYEQYF,TGTGCCAGCAGCGTGGGCGGGAGCTCCTACGAGCAGTACTTC
-,-,TRBV7-9,TRBJ2-2,CASSSTQAENTGELFF,TGTGCCAGCAGCTCTACTCAGGCCGAAAACACCGGGGAGCTGTTTTTT
-,TRBD2,TRBV5-1,TRBJ2-1,CASSLVGASGGKSNEQFF,TGCGCCAGCAGCTTGGTTGGGGCTAGCGGGGGGAAAAGTAATGAGCAGTTCTTC
-,-,TRBV5-4,TRBJ2-5,CASSLARGRETQYF,TGTGCCAGCAGCTTAGCGCGGGGAAGAGAGACCCAGTACTTC
-,TRBD1,TRBV7-9,TRBJ2-5,CASSSPSRQGKWQETQYF,TGTGCCAGCAGCTCCCCTTCTAGACAGGGGAAATGGCAAGAGACCCAGTACTTC
-,TRBD1,TRBV19,TRBJ1-1,CASSIDGTGDTEAFF,TGTGCCAGTAGTATAGATGGGACAGGGGACACTGAAGCTTTCTTT